The rows below give T cell receptor beta chains drawn from one sample of a study of cytomegalovirus exposure and HLA in healthy donors. Clones were sequenced by immunoSEQ multiplex PCR, and TCRdb holds only the in-frame ones, with some missing. The table records 60,000 to 100,000 clones, about 79% of them present only once. The source material was PBMCs. These receptors were taken from a male donor in good health and CMV-seropositive. Each CDR3 is given without its conserved first and last residue. Fields, in order: D gene, V gene, J gene, clone size, CDR3 protein. The D gene is left open where the match is weak. A clone size is listed for some rows: how often the clone was seen (once, few, many), or a class if it is expanded.

>NA|TRBV18|TRBJ1-6|NA
ASSPTGDSPLH
>NA|TRBV10-3|TRBJ2-1|once
ATKLGRAKQF
>NA|TRBV7-9|TRBJ1-1|NA
ASSLTLRLTSEAF
>TRBD1|TRBV27|TRBJ2-5|NA
ASRDRGPETQY
>NA|TRBV20-1|TRBJ2-1|NA
SALLRNEQF
>TRBD2|TRBV2|TRBJ2-3|once
ASRSAGGTDTQY
>TRBD2|TRBV30|TRBJ2-5|once
AWSEGLAGETQY
>TRBD2|TRBV11-3|TRBJ2-5|NA
ASSFGLAETQY
>TRBD1|TRBV9|TRBJ2-2|NA
ASSRTGGYAGELF
>NA|TRBV14|TRBJ2-7|few
ASSQDIGWGASYEQY
>NA|TRBV7-2|TRBJ1-4|NA
ASSLVAGANEKLF
>NA|TRBV18|TRBJ2-1|NA
ASSPPGLQNNEQF
>NA|TRBV6-5|TRBJ2-5|NA
ASSYSVQAETQY
>NA|TRBV6-5|TRBJ1-6|NA
ASSYRGIYNSPLH
>TRBD1|TRBV5-6|TRBJ1-5|few
ASSWGDRLNQPQH
>NA|TRBV7-2|TRBJ2-2|NA
ASSLVSGTNTGELF
>NA|TRBV7-9|TRBJ1-2|NA
SSSLAGQNYGYT
>NA|TRBV28|TRBJ2-7|NA
ASSSQSYEQY
>TRBD1|TRBV11-2|TRBJ1-3|NA
ASSQTGAGNTIY
>TRBD2|TRBV7-2|TRBJ2-5|once
ASSASGGGETQY
>NA|TRBV19|TRBJ1-6|NA
ATLDRTRYNSPLH
>TRBD2|TRBV6-1|TRBJ2-3|NA
ASSAASGGFSDTQY
>NA|TRBV18|TRBJ1-1|NA
ASSPREGATTEAF
>NA|TRBV7-9|TRBJ1-1|NA
SSSLGQGMNTEAF
>TRBD1|TRBV27|TRBJ1-1|NA
ASSPKFVRTGNLGTEAF
>TRBD1|TRBV13|TRBJ2-5|NA
ASARTGKETQY
>TRBD1|TRBV12-5|TRBJ2-1|NA
ASAFRTGTREQF
>NA|TRBV9|TRBJ1-2|once
ASSVGGSYGYT
>NA|TRBV19|TRBJ1-6|NA
ATGLMNDSPLH
>NA|TRBV15|TRBJ2-7|NA
ATSPLGALGAYEQY
>TRBD2|TRBV5-4|TRBJ2-1|NA
ASSFGGSGSSYNEQF
>NA|TRBV5-1|TRBJ2-7|few
ASSTPRGAEEQY
>TRBD1|TRBV6-4|TRBJ2-7|few
ASSAPGQPPAGEQY
>NA|TRBV5-4|TRBJ2-7|NA
ASSLGQSYEQY
>NA|TRBV6-5|TRBJ2-3|once
ASSYFQTSDTQY
>TRBD1|TRBV19|TRBJ1-1|NA
ASSIAEGADTEAF
>TRBD1|TRBV9|TRBJ1-6|NA
ASSVGVGPGGRSPLH
>NA|TRBV7-9|TRBJ2-5|NA
ASRHRGAEETQY
>TRBD1|TRBV5-1|TRBJ2-1|NA
ASSPGQGYNEQF
>TRBD1|TRBV6-6|TRBJ1-2|NA
ASAMRTGRSSGYT
>NA|TRBV28|TRBJ1-1|NA
ASSLVPGAENTEAF
>NA|TRBV6-5|TRBJ1-2|NA
ASAEQGFNYGYT
>NA|TRBV10-3|TRBJ2-3|NA
AINPPGTDTQY
>TRBD1|TRBV27|TRBJ1-5|NA
ASRDRYSNQPQH
>NA|TRBV21-1|TRBJ1-5|NA
ASSKLASCQGPSNQPQH
>NA|TRBV11-2|TRBJ2-5|once
ASSLSLQETQY
>NA|TRBV19|TRBJ1-4|NA
ASRLGLFSSANEKLF
>TRBD2|TRBV7-9|TRBJ2-3|once
ASSLVGRGGSGGTDTQY
>NA|TRBV7-2|TRBJ2-5|NA
ASSAQQGLETQY
>TRBD1|TRBV2|TRBJ1-6|NA
ASRDTGTGLNSPLH
>TRBD1|TRBV2|TRBJ2-7|NA
ATRTGGYEQY
>NA|TRBV19|TRBJ2-6|NA
ATNTGWGANVLT
>NA|TRBV25-1|TRBJ1-1|NA
ASSSQRAGGVTNTEAF
>TRBD1|TRBV5-1|TRBJ2-1|NA
ASSLRAGGLNEQF
>NA|TRBV19|TRBJ2-7|once
ASSITTGAYEQY
>TRBD1|TRBV7-9|TRBJ2-5|once
ASTQTGGYGETQY
>NA|TRBV15|TRBJ1-1|NA
ATSRDLRWTEAF
>NA|TRBV5-1|TRBJ2-7|NA
ASSPSTRPYEQY
>TRBD1|TRBV28|TRBJ1-6|NA
ASMGQVNSPLH